Listed below are T cell receptor beta chains from one sample, sequenced in a study of CD8 T cells in ankylosing spondylitis. TCRdb passed the 5' RACE reads through MiXCR, listing each CDR3 protein once. This table has a few hundred thousand distinct CDR3 sequences, more than 9% appearing once. The sequenced sample was blood, either unsorted or a sorted T cell fraction (not recorded which). Receptor source: a male donor with ankylosing spondylitis or in good health (not recorded which). The CDR3 runs from the conserved cysteine through the conserved F or W. A D gene is named only where the DNA matches it firmly. For some rows the clone size is stated as once, few or many, or as a class when expanded; others skip it.

abundance	j_gene	v_gene	d_gene	CDR3nt	CDR3aa
many	TRBJ1-6	TRBV29-1	NA	TGCAGCGTGGGCGAGGGGGGATATAATTCACCCCTCCACTTT	CSVGEGGYNSPLHF
many	TRBJ1-1	TRBV29-1	NA	TGCAGCGTCCTTATGTTTCGGGGGACAATGACTGAAGCTTTCTTT	CSVLMFRGTMTEAFF
many	TRBJ2-1	TRBV13	TRBD2	TGTGCCAGCAGCGCATACGGGACTAGGGATTACAATGAGCAGTTCTTC	CASSAYGTRDYNEQFF
few	TRBJ2-5	TRBV14	TRBD1	TGTGCCAGCAGCCGCCCGGGACAGCGAAAGACCCAGTACTTC	CASSRPGQRKTQYF
few	TRBJ2-1	TRBV7-3	TRBD1	TGTGCCAGCAGCCCCATTCTTACAGGGGTGAGCTCCTACAATGAGCAGTTCTTC	CASSPILTGVSSYNEQFF
NA	TRBJ1-2	TRBV12-3/TRBV12-4	NA	TGTGCCAGTGGTTGGGGTCGTGGCTACACCTTC	CASGWGRGYTF
many	TRBJ2-3	TRBV24-1	TRBD1	TGTGCCACCAGTGAACAGGGGGCGCGAGGCCCAGATACGCAGTATTTT	CATSEQGARGPDTQYF
many	TRBJ2-1	TRBV5-1	TRBD2	TGCGCCAGCAGCTTGGGGGGACTAGCGGGCTACAATGAGCAGTTCTTC	CASSLGGLAGYNEQFF
many	TRBJ1-4	TRBV5-1	NA	TGCGCCAGCAGCTTCGGTGCAGCAGACCGGCCCGCTAATGAAAAACTGTTTTTT	CASSFGAADRPANEKLFF
many	TRBJ2-1	TRBV5-1	NA	TGCGCCAGCAGCTTCGGCGGGTCTCCGAATGAGCAGTTCTTC	CASSFGGSPNEQFF
many	TRBJ2-5	TRBV7-3	NA	TGTGCCAGCAGCTCAAATCAGGGAGAGACCCAGTACTTC	CASSSNQGETQYF
NA	TRBJ2-3	TRBV7-6	NA	TGTGCCAGCCATAGCGGTGGGGGCACAGATACGCAGTATTTT	CASHSGGGTDTQYF
many	TRBJ2-3	TRBV7-2	NA	TGTGCCAGCAGCTTAGTTGCGGGGGCCTGGACAGATACGCAGTATTTT	CASSLVAGAWTDTQYF
many	TRBJ1-5	TRBV9	TRBD1	TGTGCCAGCAGCACCGGGACAGGGGATTCGCAGCCCCAGCATTTT	CASSTGTGDSQPQHF
many	TRBJ2-5	TRBV7-6	NA	TGTGCCAGCAGGACTACCTCAGAGACCCAGTACTTC	CASRTTSETQYF
many	TRBJ2-3	TRBV5-6	TRBD2	TGTGCCAGCAGCTTGGCCAGATTGACTAGCGGGGGAAGAGATACGCAGTATTTT	CASSLARLTSGGRDTQYF
many	TRBJ2-1	TRBV6-5	TRBD1	TGTGCCAGCAGTTACCGACGGACAGGGGGAAATGAGCAGTTCTTC	CASSYRRTGGNEQFF
many	TRBJ1-1	TRBV29-1	NA	TGCAGCGCCTTTCGGGCCGTCTTGAACACTGAAGCTTTCTTT	CSAFRAVLNTEAFF